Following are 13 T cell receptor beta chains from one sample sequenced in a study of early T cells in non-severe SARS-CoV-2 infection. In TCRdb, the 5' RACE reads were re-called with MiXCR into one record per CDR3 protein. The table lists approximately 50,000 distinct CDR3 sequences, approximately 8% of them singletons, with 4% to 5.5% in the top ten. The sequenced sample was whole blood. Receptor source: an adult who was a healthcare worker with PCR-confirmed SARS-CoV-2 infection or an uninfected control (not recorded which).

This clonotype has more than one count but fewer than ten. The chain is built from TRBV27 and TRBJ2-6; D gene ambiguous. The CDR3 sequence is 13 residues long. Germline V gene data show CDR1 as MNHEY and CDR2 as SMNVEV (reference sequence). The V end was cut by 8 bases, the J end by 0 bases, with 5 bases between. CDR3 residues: CASSTSGANVLTF. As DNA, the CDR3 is TGTGCCAGCTCTACCTCTGGGGCCAACGTCCTGACTTTC.

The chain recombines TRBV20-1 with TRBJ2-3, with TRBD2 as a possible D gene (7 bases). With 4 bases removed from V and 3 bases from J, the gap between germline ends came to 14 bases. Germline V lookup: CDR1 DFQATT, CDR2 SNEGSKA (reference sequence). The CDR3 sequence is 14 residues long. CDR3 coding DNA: TGCAGTGCTAATGGAAGGGGGGGAACAGATACGCAGTATTTT. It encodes CSANGRGGTDTQYF.

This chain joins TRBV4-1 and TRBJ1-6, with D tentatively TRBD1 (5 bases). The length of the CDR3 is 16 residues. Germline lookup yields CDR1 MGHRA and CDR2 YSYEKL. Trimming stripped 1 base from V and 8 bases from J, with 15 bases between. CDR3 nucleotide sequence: TGCGCCAGCAGCCAAGCGGGGCCGGGGCACCATTCACCCCTCCACTTT. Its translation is CASSQAGPGHHSPLHF.

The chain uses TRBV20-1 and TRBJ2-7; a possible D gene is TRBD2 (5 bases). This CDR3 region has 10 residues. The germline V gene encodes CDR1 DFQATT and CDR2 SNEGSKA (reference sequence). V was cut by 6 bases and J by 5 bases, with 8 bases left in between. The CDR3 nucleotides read TGCAGTGCCCGACTAAACGAGCAGTACTTC. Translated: CSARLNEQYF.

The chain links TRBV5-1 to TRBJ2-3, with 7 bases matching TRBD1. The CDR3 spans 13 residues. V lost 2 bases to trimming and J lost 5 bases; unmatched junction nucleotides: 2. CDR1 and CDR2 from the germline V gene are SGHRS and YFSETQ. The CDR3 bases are TGCGCCAGCAGCTTTACAGGGGAAGATACGCAGTATTTT. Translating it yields CASSFTGEDTQYF.

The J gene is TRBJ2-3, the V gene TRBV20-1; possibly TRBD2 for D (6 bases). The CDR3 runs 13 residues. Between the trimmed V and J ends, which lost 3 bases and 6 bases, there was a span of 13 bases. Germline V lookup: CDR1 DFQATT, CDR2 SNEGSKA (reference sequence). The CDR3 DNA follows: TGCAGTGCTAGGCGGGGTTTCGCGGATACGCAGTATTTT. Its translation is CSARRGFADTQYF.

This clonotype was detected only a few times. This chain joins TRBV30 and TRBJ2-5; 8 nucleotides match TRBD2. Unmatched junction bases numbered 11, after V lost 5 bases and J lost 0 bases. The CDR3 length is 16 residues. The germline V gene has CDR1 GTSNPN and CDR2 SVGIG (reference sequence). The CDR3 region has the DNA TGTGCCTGGCTGACTCGGTCAGCGGGGGACCAAGAGACCCAGTACTTC. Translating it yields CAWLTRSAGDQETQYF.

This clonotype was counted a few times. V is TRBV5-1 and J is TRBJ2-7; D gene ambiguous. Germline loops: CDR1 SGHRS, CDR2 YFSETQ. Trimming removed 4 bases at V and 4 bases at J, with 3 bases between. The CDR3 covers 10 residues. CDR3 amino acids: CASSGYEQYF. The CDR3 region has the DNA TGCGCCAGCAGCGGATACGAGCAGTACTTC.

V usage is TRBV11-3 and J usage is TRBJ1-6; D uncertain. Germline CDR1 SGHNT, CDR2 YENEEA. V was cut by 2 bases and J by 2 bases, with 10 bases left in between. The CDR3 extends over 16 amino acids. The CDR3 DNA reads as TGTGCCAGCAGCTTACGAGGTCAGGCCTATAATTCACCCCTCCACTTT. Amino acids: CASSLRGQAYNSPLHF.

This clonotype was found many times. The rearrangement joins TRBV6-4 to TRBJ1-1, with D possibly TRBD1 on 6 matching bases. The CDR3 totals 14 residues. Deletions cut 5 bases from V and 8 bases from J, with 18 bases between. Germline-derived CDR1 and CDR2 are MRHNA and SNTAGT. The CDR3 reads CASSPGTRVGEAFF. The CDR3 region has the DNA TGTGCCAGCAGTCCCGGGACACGTGTAGGGGAAGCTTTCTTT.

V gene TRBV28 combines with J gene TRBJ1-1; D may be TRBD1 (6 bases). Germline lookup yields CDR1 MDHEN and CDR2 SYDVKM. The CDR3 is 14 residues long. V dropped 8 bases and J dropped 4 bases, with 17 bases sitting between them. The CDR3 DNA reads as TGTGCCAGCCGAGGGGGTGGGGGAACCACTGAAGCTTTCTTT. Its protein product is CASRGGGGTTEAFF.

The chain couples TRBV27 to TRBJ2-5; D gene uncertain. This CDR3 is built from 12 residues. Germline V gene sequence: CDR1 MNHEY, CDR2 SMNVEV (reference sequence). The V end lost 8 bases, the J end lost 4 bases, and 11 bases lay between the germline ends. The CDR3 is CASSSGRETQYF. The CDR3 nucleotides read TGTGCCAGCTCCAGTGGGCGAGAGACCCAGTACTTC.

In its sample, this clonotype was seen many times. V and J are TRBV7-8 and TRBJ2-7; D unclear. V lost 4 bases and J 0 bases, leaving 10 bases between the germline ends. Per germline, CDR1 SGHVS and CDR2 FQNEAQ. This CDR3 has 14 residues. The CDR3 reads CASSSRLDSYEQYF. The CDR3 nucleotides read TGTGCCAGCAGCTCCCGACTGGACTCCTACGAGCAGTACTTC. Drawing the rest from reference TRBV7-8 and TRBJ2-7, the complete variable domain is GAGVSQSPRYKVAKRGQDVALRCDPISGHVSLFWYQQALGQGPEFLTYFQNEAQLDKSGLPSDRFFAERPEGSVSTLKIQRTQQEDSAVYLCASSSRLDSYEQYFGPGTRLTVT.